This TCR beta chain was documented in a study of blood T cell repertoires in COVID-19. Overall study: Sites in the United States, Italy and Spain provided acute and convalescent COVID-19 samples. T cells, B-cell-depleted T cells, or PBMCs provided the cDNA or gDNA that served as material.

Using immunoSEQ multiplex PCR, the repertoire was profiled, and TCRdb retains in-frame clones only, with some absent. This sample carries approximately 98,000 clones, approximately 81% of them seen once, and the ten largest clones take around 10%. Germline assignment: CDR1 SGHNT and CDR2 YYREEE (reference sequence). V gave up 1 base and J gave up 0 bases, with 7 bases separating them. The length of the CDR3 is 14 residues. This chain uses TRBV5-4 with TRBJ1-1; D not certain. The sequence derives from a woman older than 75 with acute or convalescent COVID-19. Sequencing used peripheral blood. The CDR3 nucleotides are TGTGCCAGCAGCTTGTTACAGATGAACACTGAAGCTTTCTTT. Amino acids: CASSLLQMNTEAFF.